This is a list of T cell receptor beta chains from one sample in a study of cytomegalovirus exposure and HLA in healthy donors. Data came from immunoSEQ multiplex PCR; TCRdb stores just in-frame clones and leaves some out. The table shows approximately 32,000 clones, with 90% occurring only once. Material: PBMCs. The receptor set was obtained from a woman between 18 and 29 years old in good health and CMV-seronegative. Each CDR3 is given with its conserved first and last residue. The D gene is left open where the match is weak. Rows may omit the clone size; those that give it use once, few, many or a size class.

clone size: NA
D gene: TRBD2
J gene: TRBJ2-7
V gene: TRBV10-1
CDR3 DNA: TGCGCCGACTTAGGACTAGCGGGTGAAAACTCCTACGAGCAGTACTTC
CDR3 protein: CADLGLAGENSYEQYF

clone size: NA
D gene: TRBD2
J gene: TRBJ2-7
V gene: TRBV6-5
CDR3 DNA: TGTGCCAGCAGTTACTCTTCCGGGAGGGCCCTGGACGAGCAGTACTTC
CDR3 protein: CASSYSSGRALDEQYF

clone size: NA
D gene: NA
J gene: TRBJ2-2
V gene: TRBV7-3
CDR3 DNA: TGTGCCAGCAGGCCCACTAGTTCGACCGGGGAGCTGTTTTTT
CDR3 protein: CASRPTSSTGELFF

clone size: NA
D gene: NA
J gene: TRBJ2-1
V gene: TRBV5-4
CDR3 DNA: TGTGCCAGCAGCACCCAAGGGGGCTCCTACAATGAGCAGTTCTTC
CDR3 protein: CASSTQGGSYNEQFF

clone size: NA
D gene: TRBD1
J gene: TRBJ2-7
V gene: TRBV28
CDR3 DNA: TGTGCCAGCAGTCCCCCGGGACAGCCGGGCCTCGAAGAGCAGTACTTC
CDR3 protein: CASSPPGQPGLEEQYF

clone size: NA
D gene: TRBD1
J gene: TRBJ2-7
V gene: TRBV27
CDR3 DNA: TGTGCCAGCAGTTTAAGGGGGCCCTTAAACGAGCAGTACTTC
CDR3 protein: CASSLRGPLNEQYF

clone size: NA
D gene: TRBD2
J gene: TRBJ2-1
V gene: TRBV13
CDR3 DNA: TGTGCCAGCAGCTCTACTAGCGGGAGTCAGTACAATGAGCAGTTCTTC
CDR3 protein: CASSSTSGSQYNEQFF

clone size: once
D gene: NA
J gene: TRBJ1-4
V gene: TRBV30
CDR3 DNA: TGTGCCTGGAGTCCACGGACGGGAGAAAAACTGTTTTTT
CDR3 protein: CAWSPRTGEKLFF

clone size: NA
D gene: TRBD1
J gene: TRBJ2-2
V gene: TRBV28
CDR3 DNA: TGTGCCAGCAGAACAGGGGGCGCGGACACCGGGGAGCTGTTTTTT
CDR3 protein: CASRTGGADTGELFF

clone size: NA
D gene: TRBD2
J gene: TRBJ2-3
V gene: TRBV7-6
CDR3 DNA: TGTGCCAGCAGCTTTAGCGGGAGTGGTCCCACAGATACGCAGTATTTT
CDR3 protein: CASSFSGSGPTDTQYF

clone size: NA
D gene: NA
J gene: TRBJ1-1
V gene: TRBV29-1
CDR3 DNA: TGCAGCGTGGAGACCCTCATGAACACTGAAGCTTTCTTT
CDR3 protein: CSVETLMNTEAFF

clone size: NA
D gene: TRBD1
J gene: TRBJ1-1
V gene: TRBV5-1
CDR3 DNA: TGCGCCAGCAGCAGAAGACAGGGCGGGAACACTGAAGCTTTCTTT
CDR3 protein: CASSRRQGGNTEAFF

clone size: NA
D gene: NA
J gene: TRBJ2-7
V gene: TRBV4-1
CDR3 DNA: TGCGCCAGCAGCCAAACCCCGGGGGTGGGGTACGAGCAGTACTTC
CDR3 protein: CASSQTPGVGYEQYF

clone size: NA
D gene: NA
J gene: TRBJ1-2
V gene: TRBV5-6
CDR3 DNA: TGTGCCAGCAGCTTGGTTGGAGGCACCAACTATGGCTACACCTTC
CDR3 protein: CASSLVGGTNYGYTF

clone size: NA
D gene: TRBD1
J gene: TRBJ2-7
V gene: TRBV19
CDR3 DNA: TGTGCCAGTAGATTGACGACAGGGGACGAGCAGTACTTC
CDR3 protein: CASRLTTGDEQYF

clone size: NA
D gene: TRBD1
J gene: TRBJ1-5
V gene: TRBV19
CDR3 DNA: TGTGCCAGTAGGGGACAGGGGACCCAGCCCCAGCATTTT
CDR3 protein: CASRGQGTQPQHF

clone size: NA
D gene: TRBD2
J gene: TRBJ2-7
V gene: TRBV4-1
CDR3 DNA: TGCGCCAGCAGCCAAGGCGGGGCTAGCGGCTCCTACGAGCAGTACTTC
CDR3 protein: CASSQGGASGSYEQYF

clone size: NA
D gene: TRBD2
J gene: TRBJ2-3
V gene: TRBV11-2
CDR3 DNA: TGTGCCAGCAGCCCACGACCGGCGGGAGGGGGGGATACGCAGTATTTT
CDR3 protein: CASSPRPAGGGDTQYF

clone size: NA
D gene: NA
J gene: TRBJ2-7
V gene: TRBV18
CDR3 DNA: TGTGCCAGCTCTCCATCGTTGAGCTCCTACGAGCAGTACTTC
CDR3 protein: CASSPSLSSYEQYF

clone size: NA
D gene: TRBD1
J gene: TRBJ1-4
V gene: TRBV19
CDR3 DNA: TGTGCCAGTAGCTCCCCCAGACAGGGGGGTAATGAAAAACTGTTTTTT
CDR3 protein: CASSSPRQGGNEKLFF

clone size: NA
D gene: TRBD1
J gene: TRBJ2-2
V gene: TRBV7-6
CDR3 DNA: TGTGCCAGCAGTTCGACAGGGGGCGGGGACACCGGGGAGCTGTTTTTT
CDR3 protein: CASSSTGGGDTGELFF

clone size: NA
D gene: TRBD2
J gene: TRBJ2-2
V gene: TRBV9
CDR3 DNA: TGTGCCAGCAGCGTAACGCGGGAGGGTTGGACCGGGGAGCTGTTTTTT
CDR3 protein: CASSVTREGWTGELFF

clone size: NA
D gene: TRBD2
J gene: TRBJ2-2
V gene: TRBV2
CDR3 DNA: TGTGCCAGCAGTCTACTAGCGGGAGAGACCGGGGAGCTGTTTTTT
CDR3 protein: CASSLLAGETGELFF

clone size: NA
D gene: TRBD1
J gene: TRBJ2-2
V gene: TRBV29-1
CDR3 DNA: TGCAGCGTTGACCCGACAGGGGGCACCGGGGAGCTGTTTTTT
CDR3 protein: CSVDPTGGTGELFF

clone size: NA
D gene: NA
J gene: TRBJ2-3
V gene: TRBV11-3
CDR3 DNA: TGTGCCAGCAGCTCCGCGCTTTTT
CDR3 protein: CASSSALF

clone size: NA
D gene: TRBD1
J gene: TRBJ2-1
V gene: TRBV11-3
CDR3 DNA: TGTGCCAGCAGCCGATGGGGACAGGGGGCTCACAATGAGCAGTTCTTC
CDR3 protein: CASSRWGQGAHNEQFF

clone size: once
D gene: TRBD1
J gene: TRBJ1-3
V gene: TRBV5-1
CDR3 DNA: TGCGCCAGCAGCGTGGGACAGGGGGGAAACACCATATATTTT
CDR3 protein: CASSVGQGGNTIYF

clone size: NA
D gene: NA
J gene: TRBJ2-7
V gene: TRBV7-9
CDR3 DNA: TGTGCCAGCAGCGACCGAACCAGCGGCGAGCAGTACTTC
CDR3 protein: CASSDRTSGEQYF

clone size: NA
D gene: TRBD1
J gene: TRBJ1-2
V gene: TRBV27
CDR3 DNA: TGTGCCAGCAGTTTATCCCCCGCTAGACAGGGTAATGGCTACACCTTC
CDR3 protein: CASSLSPARQGNGYTF

clone size: NA
D gene: NA
J gene: TRBJ2-1
V gene: TRBV5-6
CDR3 DNA: TGTGCCAGCAGCCCAATTTTGCGCTACAATGAGCAGTTCTTC
CDR3 protein: CASSPILRYNEQFF

clone size: NA
D gene: NA
J gene: TRBJ1-2
V gene: TRBV5-1
CDR3 DNA: TGCGCCAGCAGCTTGGATCAGGGGAGCCTTAGTGGCTACACCTTC
CDR3 protein: CASSLDQGSLSGYTF

clone size: NA
D gene: TRBD2
J gene: TRBJ2-5
V gene: TRBV7-3
CDR3 DNA: TGTGCCAGCAGGCAGACTAGCGGGAGGCCAGAGACCCAGTACTTC
CDR3 protein: CASRQTSGRPETQYF

clone size: NA
D gene: TRBD1
J gene: TRBJ1-2
V gene: TRBV9
CDR3 DNA: TGTGCCAGCAGCGTAGGGGTGACAGGGGGCTCTGGCTACACCTTC
CDR3 protein: CASSVGVTGGSGYTF

clone size: NA
D gene: NA
J gene: TRBJ1-1
V gene: TRBV28
CDR3 DNA: TGTGCCAGCAGTAGCCGGGACTACTACGGAGACACTGAAGCTTTCTTT
CDR3 protein: CASSSRDYYGDTEAFF

clone size: NA
D gene: TRBD1
J gene: TRBJ1-1
V gene: TRBV19
CDR3 DNA: TGTGCCAGTCGACAGGGCCCTAACACTGAAGCTTTCTTT
CDR3 protein: CASRQGPNTEAFF

clone size: NA
D gene: TRBD1
J gene: TRBJ1-1
V gene: TRBV4-1
CDR3 DNA: TGCGCCAGCAGGGATACAGGGGATGGGCCTGAAGCTTTCTTT
CDR3 protein: CASRDTGDGPEAFF

clone size: NA
D gene: NA
J gene: TRBJ1-4
V gene: TRBV27
CDR3 DNA: TGTGCCAGCAGTGAAAAACAGGGAGCAACTAATGAAAAACTGTTTTTT
CDR3 protein: CASSEKQGATNEKLFF

clone size: NA
D gene: TRBD1
J gene: TRBJ2-7
V gene: TRBV6-5
CDR3 DNA: TGTGCCAGCAGGCCGGGACAGAGCTCCTACGAGCAGTACTTC
CDR3 protein: CASRPGQSSYEQYF

clone size: NA
D gene: TRBD2
J gene: TRBJ2-4
V gene: TRBV11-2
CDR3 DNA: TGTGCCAGCAGCTCTCTGTCGGGGGGAGGGGACATTCAGTACTTC
CDR3 protein: CASSSLSGGGDIQYF

clone size: NA
D gene: TRBD2
J gene: TRBJ2-4
V gene: TRBV14
CDR3 DNA: TGTGCCAGCAGCTCGCCGGGGACTAAGGCGAACATTCAGTACTTC
CDR3 protein: CASSSPGTKANIQYF

clone size: NA
D gene: TRBD2
J gene: TRBJ2-3
V gene: TRBV18
CDR3 DNA: TGTGCCAGCTCCCCCGGGGGGGCCACAGATACGCAGTATTTT
CDR3 protein: CASSPGGATDTQYF

clone size: NA
D gene: TRBD2
J gene: TRBJ2-3
V gene: TRBV6-1
CDR3 DNA: TGTGCCAGCCGTGATCCAAGCGGGGGGGCCACAGATACGCAGTATTTT
CDR3 protein: CASRDPSGGATDTQYF

clone size: NA
D gene: TRBD2
J gene: TRBJ2-3
V gene: TRBV5-6
CDR3 DNA: TGTGCCAGCAGCCCTCGGGGGGTCACAGATACGCAGTATTTT
CDR3 protein: CASSPRGVTDTQYF